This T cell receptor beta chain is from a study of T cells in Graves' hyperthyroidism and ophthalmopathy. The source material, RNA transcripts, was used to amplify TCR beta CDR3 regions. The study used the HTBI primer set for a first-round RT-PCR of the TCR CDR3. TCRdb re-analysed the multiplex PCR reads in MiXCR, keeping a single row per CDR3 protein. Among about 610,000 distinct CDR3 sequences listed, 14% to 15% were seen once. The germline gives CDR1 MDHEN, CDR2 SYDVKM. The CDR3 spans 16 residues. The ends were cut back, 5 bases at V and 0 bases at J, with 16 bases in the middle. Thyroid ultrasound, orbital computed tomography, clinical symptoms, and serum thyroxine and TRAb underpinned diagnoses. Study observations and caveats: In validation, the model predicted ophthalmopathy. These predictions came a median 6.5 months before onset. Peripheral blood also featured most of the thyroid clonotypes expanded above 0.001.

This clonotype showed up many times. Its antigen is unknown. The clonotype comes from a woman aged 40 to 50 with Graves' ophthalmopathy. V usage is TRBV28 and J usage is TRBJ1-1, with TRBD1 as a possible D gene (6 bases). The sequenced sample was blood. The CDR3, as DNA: TGTGCCAGCAGTCAAACAGGGTTAGGGATGAACACTGAAGCTTTCTTT. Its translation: CASSQTGLGMNTEAFF.